This record concerns one T cell receptor (beta chain) sequence. As for time point: patch test 3, about 24 weeks after DPC sensitization. Described treatment: therapeutic diphenylcyclopropenone sensitization with weekly scalp DPC. The data derive from a study of human T cells and chemical hapten exposure. TCRdb reprocessed the RACE reads with MiXCR, giving one entry per CDR3 protein. Of 75,000 to 90,000 distinct CDR3 sequences listed, roughly a tenth were seen once; the top ten hold more than 3%. With 1 base clipped from V and 8 bases from J, the junction kept 1 base outside the gene matches. This CDR3 has 12 residues. CDR1 is KGHSH and CDR2 is LQKENI in the germline V gene.

The source is a woman aged 45-60 years with alopecia areata. Some clones in this sample may be carry-over from other donors' samples. J is TRBJ1-1 and V is TRBV18; 7 nucleotides match TRBD1. Here the sequenced sample was whole blood, taken in connection with sensitization to the hapten diphenylcyclopropenone (DPC). CDR3 loop: CASSPLQGEAFF. The CDR3 nucleotides are TGTGCCAGCTCACCACTACAGGGGGAAGCTTTCTTT.